This entry features one TCR beta chain sequence. CDR1 and CDR2 from the germline V gene are SNHLY and FYNNEI. The junction had 11 bases not matched to a gene; V was cut back by 8 bases and J by 7 bases. The CDR3 runs 15 residues. This sample was included in a study of blood T cell repertoires in COVID-19. The data were produced by immunoSEQ multiplex PCR, yet TCRdb's version contains in-frame clones alone and is incomplete. The sample shows around 400,000 clones, approximately 91% of them seen only once. The V call is TRBV2, the J call TRBJ1-6; 7 positions agree with TRBD1. Specimen: PBMCs or T cells enriched from blood (not recorded which). The source of this sequence is a woman under 30 who had been exposed to COVID-19. The CDR3 protein is CASGAQGTANSPLHF. The CDR3 DNA follows: TGTGCCAGCGGAGCACAGGGGACGGCGAATTCACCCCTCCACTTT.